The entry below gives a single T cell receptor (beta chain) sequence along with its context. Its antigen is still unknown. The record originates from a study of shared clonotypes between healthy human individuals. General study results and limits: Larger richness was generally estimated for naive than memory subsets.

V lost 5 bases to trimming and J lost 4 bases, with 11 bases between them. Germline V lookup: CDR1 MRHNA, CDR2 SNTAGT. The CDR3 runs 14 residues. Execution of the assay was at deep level. The authors loaded about 200 ng DNA, 27,000 or so T cell genomes, into sorted-subset replicate PCRs. In the authors' methods: Junction-only immunoSEQ sequences carried no quality scores, so filtering differed. Only in-frame clones appear in the TCRdb table, and some are missing; sequencing was by immunoSEQ multiplex PCR. That table supplies the V and J calls and clone size; D and trimming were determined from the DNA. The sample includes over a million clones, roughly 75% of them seen just once.

The clonotype comes from a man younger than 30 in good health. This rearrangement joins TRBV6-4 to TRBJ2-2; D gene unclear. The sequenced material came from memory CD4+ T cells sorted from blood. Subset of the sample: CD45RA-negative fraction. CDR3 residues: CASSYHRATGELFF. The CDR3 DNA follows: TGTGCCAGCAGTTACCATCGAGCCACCGGGGAGCTGTTTTTT.